This TCR beta chain derives from a study of shared clonotypes between healthy human individuals. Study background: Three plates each covered CD4 naive and memory; CD8 naive two, CD8 memory one.

Generated by immunoSEQ multiplex PCR, the TCRdb table keeps only in-frame clones and is missing some. The sample yields about 820,000 clones, about 92% seen once. V was pared by 0 bases and J by 1 base, with 15 bases between. This CDR3 is 17 amino acids long. Germline V lookup: CDR1 MGHRA, CDR2 YSYEKL. The study, taken as a whole, reports: The sampled material consisted only of blood, and tissue repertoires are likely to differ.

Terminally differentiated effector memory CD45RA+ cells were left out of the naive CD8 fraction, which was CD45RO-negative and positively selected for CCR7. All participating donors were Caucasian adults from Nashville, Tennessee. Of note for this clone: The target antigen is unknown.

V is TRBV4-1 and J is TRBJ2-5; maybe TRBD2 (6 bases). Sequencing used naive CD8+ T cells sorted from blood. The source of this sequence is a man aged 25 to 40 in good health. The CDR3 here is CASSQEEGGGSQETQYF. For the CDR3, the DNA is TGCGCCAGCAGCCAAGAGGAGGGAGGAGGCAGCCAAGAGACCCAGTACTTC.